The T cell receptor (beta chain) described here comes from a study of blood T cells in healthy people across ages. A sample-barcoded 5' primer and a J-beta primer mix were used in a second PCR of roughly 7 to 12 cycles. TCRdb reprocessed the 5' RACE reads via MiXCR and lists one record per CDR3 protein. This table has about 650,000 distinct CDR3 sequences, approximately 31% appearing once. The study's findings and limits: TCR beta diversity per million T cells fell roughly linearly with age.

V lost 4 bases to trimming and J lost 3 bases; unmatched junction nucleotides: 3. The CDR3 covers 14 residues. With respect to this clonotype: What it binds is not known.

The TCR comes from an elderly woman in good health. The V and J genes are TRBV12-3 or TRBV12-4 and TRBJ1-5, with 7 bases lining up with TRBD1. Sequenced sample: blood. CDR3 residues: CASSSQGDNQPQHF. The CDR3 DNA reads as TGTGCCAGCAGTTCTCAGGGGGACAATCAGCCCCAGCATTTT.